A selection of T cell receptor beta chains follows, all from one sample in a study of shared clonotypes between healthy human individuals. Profiling relied on immunoSEQ multiplex PCR, and the TCRdb table lists in-frame clones only, not all of them. Of fewer than 3 million clones in the sample, 85% to 95% are singletons; the top ten hold 0.37%. Source material: naive CD4+ T cells from PBMCs. These receptor sequences come from a man aged 18-30 years in good health. Some clones in this sample may be carry-over from other donors' samples. Each CDR3 is given with its conserved first and last residue. The D gene is left open where the match is weak. Part of the rows lack a size; the others show once, few, many or a class for expanded clones.

>NA|TRBV14|NA|TRBJ2-4
CASSLLASIQYF
TGTGCCAGCAGCCTACTAGCCAGCATTCAGTACTTC
>NA|TRBV6-4|NA|TRBJ2-5
CASRTGGGETQYF
TGTGCCAGCCGGACGGGTGGGGGGGAGACCCAGTACTTC
>NA|TRBV5-1|TRBD1|TRBJ2-5
CASSSMTGGEETQYF
TGCGCCAGCAGCTCGATGACAGGGGGAGAAGAGACCCAGTACTTC
>NA|TRBV9|TRBD2|TRBJ2-7
CASSPTGTSVYEQYF
TGTGCCAGCAGTCCAACCGGGACTAGCGTCTACGAGCAGTACTTC
>NA|TRBV5-1|NA|TRBJ1-1
CASSRSGVNTEAFF
TGCGCCAGCAGCCGTTCCGGGGTGAACACTGAAGCTTTCTTT
>NA|TRBV19|NA|TRBJ1-5
CASSIRQVPNRGNQPQHF
TGTGCCAGTAGTATTCGACAGGTCCCTAATAGAGGCAATCAGCCCCAGCATTTT
>NA|TRBV6-5|TRBD1|TRBJ1-1
CASNERTGGETEAFF
TGTGCCAGCAACGAGAGGACAGGGGGAGAGACTGAAGCTTTCTTT
>NA|TRBV15|TRBD1|TRBJ2-7
CATSRGGQTYEQYF
TGTGCCACCAGCAGAGGGGGACAGACCTACGAGCAGTACTTC
>NA|TRBV5-4|TRBD2|TRBJ2-5
CASSGGRGFEETQYF
TGTGCCAGCAGCGGGGGGAGGGGCTTTGAAGAGACCCAGTACTTC
>few|TRBV5-4|TRBD1|TRBJ1-1
CASSWIQGTNTEAFF
TGTGCCAGCAGCTGGATACAGGGGACGAACACTGAAGCTTTCTTT
>NA|TRBV9|TRBD2|TRBJ2-1
CASSVAPQGGNEQFF
TGTGCCAGCAGCGTAGCCCCGCAGGGAGGGAATGAGCAGTTCTTC
>NA|TRBV9|NA|TRBJ2-1
CASSPASSYNEQFF
TGTGCCAGCAGCCCCGCTAGCTCCTACAATGAGCAGTTCTTC
>NA|TRBV5-1|NA|TRBJ1-1
CASSLAGQNTEAFF
TGCGCCAGCAGCTTGGCCGGGCAGAACACTGAAGCTTTCTTT
>NA|TRBV6-1|NA|TRBJ2-7
CASRSFYEQYF
TGTGCCAGCAGATCCTTCTACGAGCAGTACTTC
>NA|TRBV9|NA|TRBJ2-3
CASSVGNMRTDTQYF
TGTGCCAGCAGCGTAGGTAATATGAGGACAGATACGCAGTATTTT
>NA|TRBV21-1|NA|TRBJ1-3
CASSIGWRIKGSGNTIYF
TGTGCCAGCAGCATCGGTTGGCGGATTAAAGGCTCTGGAAACACCATATATTTT
>NA|TRBV9|NA|TRBJ2-7
CASSAAGSYEQYF
TGTGCCAGCAGCGCGGCAGGGTCCTACGAGCAGTACTTC
>NA|TRBV4-3|NA|TRBJ2-5
CASSQDSGVQETQYF
TGCGCCAGCAGCCAAGACTCGGGGGTTCAAGAGACCCAGTACTTC
>NA|TRBV4-1|TRBD1|TRBJ2-7
CASSPPRPGQGSYEQYF
TGCGCCAGCAGCCCACCCCGACCGGGACAGGGCTCCTACGAGCAGTACTTC
>NA|TRBV19|NA|TRBJ2-7
CASSPGHSYEQYF
TGTGCCAGTAGTCCGGGACACTCCTACGAGCAGTACTTC
>NA|TRBV30|NA|TRBJ2-3
CAWSADTQYF
TGTGCCTGGTCTGCAGATACGCAGTATTTT
>NA|TRBV7-8|NA|TRBJ2-3
CASSLVAGYADTQYF
TGTGCCAGCAGCTTAGTGGCAGGGTACGCAGATACGCAGTATTTT
>NA|TRBV5-4|NA|TRBJ1-1
CASSLGQGWNEAFF
TGTGCCAGCAGCTTGGGGCAGGGGTGGAATGAAGCTTTCTTT
>few|TRBV29-1|NA|TRBJ1-1
CSVAYTLNTEAFF
TGCAGCGTTGCGTACACTTTGAACACTGAAGCTTTCTTT
>NA|TRBV30|TRBD2|TRBJ2-1
CAWSDRIAGVGYEQFF
TGTGCCTGGAGTGATCGAATAGCGGGAGTTGGTTATGAGCAGTTCTTC
>NA|TRBV5-4|NA|TRBJ2-6
CASSWNTPSGANVLTF
TGTGCCAGCAGCTGGAACACACCCTCTGGGGCCAACGTCCTGACTTTC
>NA|TRBV6-6|NA|TRBJ2-4
CASSYSIGALNIQYF
TGTGCCAGCAGTTACTCGATTGGCGCCCTGAACATTCAGTACTTC
>NA|TRBV7-2|NA|TRBJ1-2
CASNQGNMDYGYTF
TGTGCCAGCAACCAGGGGAATATGGACTATGGCTACACCTTC
>NA|TRBV30|TRBD2|TRBJ2-5
CAWSGTSVETQYF
TGTGCCTGGAGTGGGACTAGCGTGGAGACCCAGTACTTC